This T cell receptor (beta chain) was recovered during a study of blood T cell repertoires in COVID-19. Original processing methods: It was from reference gene primer amplification that nucleated cell counts were estimated. Profiled with immunoSEQ multiplex PCR; TCRdb holds only in-frame clones, not every one. V and J calls and clone size come straight from that table; D and trimming were deduced from the DNA. In the table there are under 250,000 clones, 65% to 85% of which are singletons. Individuals drawn from about two dozen US areas were roughly 18 to 100 years old. Membership in each cohort depended on participant-reported clinical history. The CDR3 has 16 amino acids. CDR1 is SGHRS, CDR2 YFSETQ, per germline. V was pared by 3 bases and J by 0 bases, with 2 bases of the junction left unmatched.

Sequenced material: PBMCs or T cells enriched from blood (not recorded which). This chain uses TRBV5-1 with TRBJ2-3; TRBD2 matches at 12 bases. This receptor was obtained from a man aged 25 to 40 with acute COVID-19. The CDR3 spells CASSSGLAGSTDTQYF. CDR3 DNA: TGCGCCAGCAGCTCTGGACTAGCGGGGAGCACAGATACGCAGTATTTT.